One sample yielded the 8 T cell receptor beta chains listed below, sequenced in a study of blood T cell repertoires in COVID-19. Clones were read by immunoSEQ multiplex PCR, and TCRdb kept only the in-frame ones, dropping some. Of just over 60,000 clones listed, more than 60% were seen once; the top ten hold over 15%. The sequenced sample consisted of peripheral blood. These receptors were taken from a man in his 60s with acute or convalescent COVID-19.

The chain is built from TRBV18 and TRBJ2-4; TRBD1 is a possible D gene (6 bases). The CDR3 extends over 15 amino acids. V dropped 4 bases and J dropped 1 base, with 11 bases sitting between them. Germline CDR1 KGHSH, CDR2 LQKENI. The CDR3 spells CASSHRVSAKNIQYF. CDR3 DNA sequence: TGTGCCAGCTCACACAGGGTATCGGCCAAAAACATTCAGTACTTC. The variable domain in full, completed from reference TRBV18 and TRBJ2-4, reads NAGVMQNPRHLVRRRGQEARLRCSPMKGHSHVYWYRQLPEEGLKFMVYLQKENIIDESGMPKERFSAEFPKEGPSILRIQQVVRGDSAAYFCASSHRVSAKNIQYFGAGTRLSVL.

This clone was seen a handful of times. V usage is TRBV11-2 and J usage is TRBJ2-5; 7 bases fit TRBD2. The J segment lost 5 bases and the V segment lost 4 bases, leaving 7 bases of the junction unmatched. Germline CDR1 is SGHAT and CDR2 is FQNNGV. There are 14 residues in the CDR3. The CDR3 coding sequence is TGTGCCAGCAGCTCCGGGAGGAGGAGGGAGACCCAGTACTTC. Its translation is CASSSGRRRETQYF.

This chain connects TRBV30 to TRBJ2-7; 11 nucleotides line up with TRBD2. In germline, CDR1 is GTSNPN, CDR2 SVGIG (reference sequence). The CDR3 spans 15 residues. V lost 2 bases and J lost 5; bases outside the gene matches: 8. The CDR3 region has the DNA TGTGCCTGGAGTCAGGGACTAGCGGTGGGAGACGAGCAGTACTTC. Protein: CAWSQGLAVGDEQYF.

This clone was seen a handful of times. This chain links TRBV4-1 with TRBJ2-2; TRBD2 aligns across 9 bases. In germline, CDR1 is MGHRA, CDR2 YSYEKL. The trim removed 4 bases at V and 3 bases at J, leaving 9 bases unmatched. This CDR3 contains 17 residues. CDR3 DNA sequence: TGCGCCAGCAGCCCGAGACACTTAGCGGGGGACACCGGGGAGCTGTTTTTT. As protein: CASSPRHLAGDTGELFF.

The V call is TRBV4-2, the J call TRBJ2-1; no definite D call. In germline, CDR1 is LGHNA, CDR2 YNFKEQ. Deletions cut 2 bases from V and 7 bases from J, with 6 bases between. The CDR3 spans 12 residues. CDR3 residues: CASSQPKNEQFF. The CDR3 nucleotides are TGTGCCAGCAGCCAACCTAAGAATGAGCAGTTCTTC.

The chain uses TRBV2 and TRBJ1-6, with TRBD1 matching 10 bases. The CDR3 sequence is 14 residues long. In germline, CDR1 is SNHLY, CDR2 FYNNEI. After removal of 1 base from V and 13 bases from J, the junction contained 4 bases not matched to a gene. The CDR3 here is CASSEGTGGTPLHF. CDR3 DNA: TGTGCCAGCAGTGAAGGGACAGGGGGGACTCCCCTCCACTTT. Supplemented by reference TRBV2 and TRBJ1-6, the full variable domain reads EPEVTQTPSHQVTQMGQEVILRCVPISNHLYFYWYRQILGQKVEFLVSFYNNEISEKSEIFDDQFSVERPDGSNFTLKIRSTKLEDSAMYFCASSEGTGGTPLHFGNGTRLTVT.

The chain uses TRBV5-1 and TRBJ1-2, with TRBD1 matching 11 bases. Germline values: CDR1 SGHRS, CDR2 YFSETQ. The J segment lost 8 bases and the V segment lost 2 bases, leaving 5 bases of the junction unmatched. The CDR3 consists of 14 residues. Written as DNA, the CDR3 is TGCGCCAGCAGCTTAGGACAGGGGGCTGAAGGCTACACCTTC. Protein product: CASSLGQGAEGYTF. The complete variable domain, with remaining parts taken from reference TRBV5-1 and TRBJ1-2, reads KAGVTQTPRYLIKTRGQQVTLSCSPISGHRSVSWYQQTPGQGLQFLFEYFSETQRNKGNFPGRFSGRQFSNSRSEMNVSTLELGDSALYLCASSLGQGAEGYTFGSGTRLTVV.

The rearrangement uses TRBV5-8 and TRBJ2-3; tentatively, D is TRBD1 (6 bases). This CDR3 is built from 15 residues. Germline values: CDR1 SGHTS, CDR2 YDEGEE. V shed 1 base and J shed 3 bases, with 12 bases lying between them. In DNA, the CDR3 is TGTGCCAGCAGCTTGAACAGGGTACGGACAGATACGCAGTATTTT. Translation: CASSLNRVRTDTQYF. The full variable domain, in which reference TRBV5-8 and TRBJ2-3 provide the parts outside the CDR3, is EAGVTQSPTHLIKTRGQQATLRCSPISGHTSVYWYQQALGLGLQFLLWYDEGEERNRGNFPPRFSGRQFPNYSSELNVNALELEDSALYLCASSLNRVRTDTQYFGPGTRLTVL.